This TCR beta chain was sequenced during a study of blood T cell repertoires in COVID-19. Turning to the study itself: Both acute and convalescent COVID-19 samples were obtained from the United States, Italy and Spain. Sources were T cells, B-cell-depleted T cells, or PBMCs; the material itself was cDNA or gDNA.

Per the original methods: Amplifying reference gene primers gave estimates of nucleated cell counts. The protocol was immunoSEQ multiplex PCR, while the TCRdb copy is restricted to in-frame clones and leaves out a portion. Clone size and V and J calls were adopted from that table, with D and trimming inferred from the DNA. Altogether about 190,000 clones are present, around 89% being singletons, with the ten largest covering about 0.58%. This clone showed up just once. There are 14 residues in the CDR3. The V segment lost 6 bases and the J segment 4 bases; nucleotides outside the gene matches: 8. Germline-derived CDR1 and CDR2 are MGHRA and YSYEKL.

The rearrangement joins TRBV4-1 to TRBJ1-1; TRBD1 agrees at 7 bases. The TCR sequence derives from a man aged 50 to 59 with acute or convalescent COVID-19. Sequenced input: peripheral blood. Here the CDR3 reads CASRFDRAATEAFF. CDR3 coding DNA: TGCGCCAGCAGGTTTGACAGGGCCGCCACTGAAGCTTTCTTT.